This section outlines one T cell receptor beta chain sequence together with its context. Looked up from germline, CDR1 is MNHEY and CDR2 is SVGAGI. This CDR3 contains 14 residues. V dropped 6 bases and J dropped 6 bases, with 15 bases sitting between them. Naive CD8 cells lacked CD45RO and underwent positive selection for CCR7, leaving out terminally differentiated effector memory CD45RA+ cells. Assay used: immunoSEQ multiplex PCR; TCRdb lists only in-frame clones, some missing. The repertoire holds over 2,000,000 clones, with roughly 93% as singletons. This entry comes from a study of shared clonotypes between healthy human individuals.

The chain is built from TRBV6-5 and TRBJ1-5; D possibly corresponds to TRBD1 (5 bases). This clonotype was obtained from a man aged 18 to 29 in good health. Some clones in this sample may be carry-over from other donors' samples. The sample was naive CD8+ T cells from PBMCs. CDR3 DNA sequence: TGTGCCAGCAGGAGCCTTCACGACAGTCAGCCCCAGCATTTT. It specifies CASRSLHDSQPQHF.